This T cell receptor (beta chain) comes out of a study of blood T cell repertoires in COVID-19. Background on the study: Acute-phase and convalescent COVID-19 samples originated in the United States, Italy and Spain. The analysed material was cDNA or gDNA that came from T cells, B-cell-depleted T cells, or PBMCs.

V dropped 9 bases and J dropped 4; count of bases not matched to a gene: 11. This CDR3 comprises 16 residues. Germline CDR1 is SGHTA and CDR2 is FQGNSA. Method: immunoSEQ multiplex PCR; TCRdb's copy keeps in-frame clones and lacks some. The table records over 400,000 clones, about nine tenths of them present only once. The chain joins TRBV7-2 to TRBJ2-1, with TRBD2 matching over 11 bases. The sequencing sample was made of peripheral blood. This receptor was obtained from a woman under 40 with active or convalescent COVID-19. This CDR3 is CASPLLAGADYNEQFF. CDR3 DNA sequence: TGTGCCAGTCCTTTACTAGCGGGGGCCGATTACAATGAGCAGTTCTTC.